This is a list of T cell receptor beta chains from one sample in a study of human T cells and chemical hapten exposure. TCRdb passed the RACE reads through MiXCR, listing each CDR3 protein once. This sample has some 39,000 distinct CDR3 sequences, with 9.5% found just once. This sample comprised whole blood, obtained in connection with sensitization to the hapten diphenylcyclopropenone (DPC). The receptors come from a man aged 45 to 65 with alopecia areata. Some clones in this sample may be carry-over from other donors' samples. CDR3s include the opening cysteine and the closing phenylalanine or tryptophan. Each record gives: J gene, V gene, D gene, clone size, CDR3 DNA, CDR3 protein. A D gene is named only where the DNA matches it firmly. Only part of the rows carry a size: once, few, many, or a class if the clone is expanded.

j_gene: TRBJ2-5
v_gene: TRBV7-2
d_gene: TRBD2
abundance: many
CDR3nt: TGTGCCAGCAGCTTAGGGGGACTAGCAGATGAGACCCAGTACTTC
CDR3aa: CASSLGGLADETQYF

j_gene: TRBJ2-6
v_gene: TRBV6-6
d_gene: .
abundance: many
CDR3nt: TGTGCCAGCAGAGAACAGGGCACTGGGGCCAACGTCCTGACTTTC
CDR3aa: CASREQGTGANVLTF

j_gene: TRBJ2-7
v_gene: TRBV24-1
d_gene: .
abundance: few
CDR3nt: TGTGCCACCAGTGACCCTACACTATACGAGCAGTACTTC
CDR3aa: CATSDPTLYEQYF

j_gene: TRBJ2-5
v_gene: TRBV3-1
d_gene: .
abundance: many
CDR3nt: TGTGCCAGCAGCCAATTGAGACTAGTACAAGAGACCCAGTACTTC
CDR3aa: CASSQLRLVQETQYF

j_gene: TRBJ2-1
v_gene: TRBV30
d_gene: .
abundance: .
CDR3nt: TGTGCCTGGGGTCGGGACCTAGACAGTAATGAGCAGTTCTTC
CDR3aa: CAWGRDLDSNEQFF

j_gene: TRBJ2-7
v_gene: TRBV27
d_gene: .
abundance: .
CDR3nt: TGTGCCAGCAGTTTTAGCGGAGGGGAGCAGTACTTC
CDR3aa: CASSFSGGEQYF

j_gene: TRBJ1-1
v_gene: TRBV12-3/TRBV12-4
d_gene: .
abundance: few
CDR3nt: TGTGCCAGCAGTTTACTGGGCGCTGAAGCTTTCTTT
CDR3aa: CASSLLGAEAFF

j_gene: TRBJ2-1
v_gene: TRBV30
d_gene: TRBD2
abundance: many
CDR3nt: TGTGCCTGGACCGGACTAGGGGCGAATGAGCAGTTCTTC
CDR3aa: CAWTGLGANEQFF

j_gene: TRBJ1-2
v_gene: TRBV12-3/TRBV12-4
d_gene: .
abundance: many
CDR3nt: TGTGCCAGCAGTTTGGGCAGCGGCTACACCTTC
CDR3aa: CASSLGSGYTF

j_gene: TRBJ2-1
v_gene: TRBV12-3/TRBV12-4
d_gene: TRBD2
abundance: many
CDR3nt: TGTGCCAGCAGTTTGAGCGGGAGGGCCGGGGAGCAGTTCTTC
CDR3aa: CASSLSGRAGEQFF

j_gene: TRBJ1-4
v_gene: TRBV27
d_gene: .
abundance: .
CDR3nt: TGTGCCAGCAGCCAGAGGGGGGACCTTAATGAAAAACTGTTTTTT
CDR3aa: CASSQRGDLNEKLFF

j_gene: TRBJ2-1
v_gene: TRBV12-3/TRBV12-4
d_gene: .
abundance: many
CDR3nt: TGTGCCGTCCCGGGCGATGACGACTCCTACAATGAGCAGTTCTTC
CDR3aa: CAVPGDDDSYNEQFF

j_gene: TRBJ2-3
v_gene: TRBV28
d_gene: TRBD2
abundance: many
CDR3nt: TGTGCCAGCAGTTCACTAGCGGGAGTTGTAGATACGCAGTATTTT
CDR3aa: CASSSLAGVVDTQYF

j_gene: TRBJ2-7
v_gene: TRBV20-1
d_gene: TRBD2
abundance: many
CDR3nt: TGCAGTGCTAGAGTAGCGGGAGGATCGTACGAGCAGTACTTC
CDR3aa: CSARVAGGSYEQYF

j_gene: TRBJ2-2
v_gene: TRBV2
d_gene: .
abundance: few
CDR3nt: TGTGCCAGCAGTGACCCGGTGGACACCGGGGAGCTGTTTTTT
CDR3aa: CASSDPVDTGELFF

j_gene: TRBJ2-5
v_gene: TRBV7-2
d_gene: TRBD2
abundance: many
CDR3nt: TGTGCCAGCAGCTTAGCGGGACTAGCGGGAATAGAGACCCAGTACTTC
CDR3aa: CASSLAGLAGIETQYF

j_gene: TRBJ2-3
v_gene: TRBV10-3
d_gene: .
abundance: many
CDR3nt: TGTGCCATCAGTGACCGGGGAGGCGGCACAGATACGCAGTATTTT
CDR3aa: CAISDRGGGTDTQYF

j_gene: TRBJ2-6
v_gene: TRBV19
d_gene: TRBD2
abundance: few
CDR3nt: TGTGCCAGTAGTATTGCGGGAGTTCTCTCTGGGGCCAACGTCCTGACTTTC
CDR3aa: CASSIAGVLSGANVLTF

j_gene: TRBJ2-7
v_gene: TRBV7-6
d_gene: TRBD2
abundance: few
CDR3nt: TGTGCCAGCAGCTTAAGTTACGGGACTAGCGGGAGGATGTACTTC
CDR3aa: CASSLSYGTSGRMYF

j_gene: TRBJ1-6
v_gene: TRBV28
d_gene: .
abundance: .
CDR3nt: TGTGCCAGCAGGCAGCGGAATTCACCCCTCCACTTT
CDR3aa: CASRQRNSPLHF

j_gene: TRBJ2-1
v_gene: TRBV12-3/TRBV12-4
d_gene: TRBD2
abundance: medium-sized
CDR3nt: TGTGCCAGCAGTTCTCTAGCGGGAGCAGGGCGGCAGTTCTTC
CDR3aa: CASSSLAGAGRQFF

j_gene: TRBJ2-6
v_gene: TRBV6-2/TRBV6-3
d_gene: .
abundance: many
CDR3nt: TGTGCCAGCAGTTACCCCGGGTCCCCTGGGGCCAACGTCCTGACTTTC
CDR3aa: CASSYPGSPGANVLTF

j_gene: TRBJ2-1
v_gene: TRBV10-3
d_gene: TRBD2
abundance: few
CDR3nt: TGTGCCATCAGTGAGTCTAGCGGGGTATACAATGAGCAGTTCTTC
CDR3aa: CAISESSGVYNEQFF

j_gene: TRBJ2-7
v_gene: TRBV5-1
d_gene: TRBD1
abundance: .
CDR3nt: TGCGCCAGCAGCTTGGGCAGGGGGCTAGACGAGCAGTACTTC
CDR3aa: CASSLGRGLDEQYF

j_gene: TRBJ1-2
v_gene: TRBV7-2
d_gene: .
abundance: few
CDR3nt: TGTGCCAGCAGCTTAGAGGGAGGGAACTATGGCTACACCTTC
CDR3aa: CASSLEGGNYGYTF

j_gene: TRBJ2-2
v_gene: TRBV7-7
d_gene: TRBD1
abundance: many
CDR3nt: TGTGCTAGCAGCTTAACCATGATGGGTGCAGGGGGAGCCACCGGGGAGCTGTTTTTT
CDR3aa: CASSLTMMGAGGATGELFF